This TCR beta chain is drawn from a study of blood T cell repertoires in COVID-19. Overall study: Samples representing acute and convalescent COVID-19 were sourced from the United States, Italy and Spain.

Trimming took 2 bases from V and 3 from J; bases not matched to a gene: 5. CDR1 and CDR2 from the germline V gene are MNHEY and SVGEGT. The CDR3 is 15 residues long. Allocation to cohorts depended on clinical history reported by the participants. Authors' data handling: Cell counts per sample came from amplifying reference gene primers. The assay was immunoSEQ multiplex PCR, and TCRdb's table has in-frame clones only and misses some. That table gives V, J and clone size, and the DNA gave D and trimming. Of about 320,000 clones in the sample, 90% to 95% are singletons; the top ten hold approximately 4.1%.

This TCR derives from a woman in her 30s who had been exposed to COVID-19. Material: PBMCs or T cells enriched from blood (not recorded which). The chain links TRBV6-2 or TRBV6-3 to TRBJ2-3; the match to TRBD2 covers 7 bases. The CDR3 DNA sequence: TGTGCCAGCAGTTACCGGCGGGGGAGGACAGATACGCAGTATTTT. Encoded protein: CASSYRRGRTDTQYF.